This T cell receptor (beta chain) was identified in a study of OX40 agonist ivuxolimab in advanced cancers. Produced via immunoSEQ multiplex PCR; TCRdb's table is partial and in-frame only. The data contain tens of thousands of clones, roughly 84% of them singletons. V shed 6 bases and J shed 0 bases, with 6 bases lying between them. CDR1 is SQVTM and CDR2 is ANQGSEA in the germline V gene. The CDR3 has 12 residues. The rearrangement joins TRBV29-1 to TRBJ1-3; D unresolved. The sequence was collected from an adult with an advanced solid tumor such as melanoma, head and neck, liver or kidney cancer. The material was CD4+ or CD8+ T cells sorted from blood, obtained in a trial of the OX40 agonist ivuxolimab. The DNA of the CDR3 is TGCAGCGTCCTCGGCTCTGGAAACACCATATATTTT. Protein: CSVLGSGNTIYF.